Described below is a single TCR beta chain sequence and its context. What it binds is not known. This sample is part of a study of T-cell memory formation after mild COVID-19. Trimming cost V 2 bases and J 4 bases, with 14 bases left between them. Per the germline V gene, CDR1 is DFQATT and CDR2 is SNEGSKA (reference sequence). The CDR3 covers 14 residues. Points from the study as a whole: SARS-CoV-2 specificity was not confirmed for second-wave clones peaking on day 37.

5'RACE with constant-segment primers built TCRalpha and TCRbeta cDNA libraries with UMIs. TCRdb re-analysed the 5' RACE reads in MiXCR, keeping a single row per CDR3 protein. The table lists 110,000 to 150,000 distinct CDR3 sequences, around 25% of them singletons. The sample comprised PBMCs or a T cell subset sorted from them (not recorded which). The chain employs TRBV20-1 and TRBJ1-1, with unresolved D. The TCR sequence derives from an adult woman who had mild COVID-19 (a few samples of this study predate the infection). Cell type and time point are not known. The CDR3 DNA reads TGCAGTGCTAGATCGTGGGAAGCAAGCACTGAAGCTTTCTTT. Encoded protein: CSARSWEASTEAFF.